Below, 9 T cell receptor beta chains from the same sample are listed, as sequenced in a study of cytomegalovirus exposure and HLA in healthy donors. Primers for the PCR totalled 60 Vbeta and 13 Jbeta. Measured with immunoSEQ multiplex PCR; TCRdb has only the in-frame clones, and not every one. The repertoire holds about 160,000 clones, with around 82% as singletons. The material sequenced was PBMCs. The receptors shown here come from a man between 45 and 60 years old in good health and CMV-seropositive.

This chain uses TRBV19 with TRBJ2-7, with 11 bases identical to TRBD1. V gave up 6 bases and J gave up 1 base; unmatched junction bases: 2. This CDR3 comprises 14 residues. Per germline, CDR1 LNHDA and CDR2 SQIVND (reference sequence). The CDR3 here is CASSWDRGSYEQYF. The DNA of the CDR3 is TGTGCCAGTAGCTGGGACAGGGGGTCCTACGAGCAGTACTTC.

The chain links TRBV5-1 to TRBJ2-1, with 10 positions matching TRBD1. Germline V gene data show CDR1 as SGHRS and CDR2 as YFSETQ. The CDR3 is 17 amino acids. The junction had 11 bases not matched to a gene; V was cut back by 4 bases and J by 4 bases. CDR3 nucleotide sequence: TGCGCCAGCAGCGTTCATTGGACAGGGGGTTATTACAATGAGCAGTTCTTC. It specifies CASSVHWTGGYYNEQFF. The entire variable domain, with the rest obtained from reference TRBV5-1 and TRBJ2-1, is as follows: KAGVTQTPRYLIKTRGQQVTLSCSPISGHRSVSWYQQTPGQGLQFLFEYFSETQRNKGNFPGRFSGRQFSNSRSEMNVSTLELGDSALYLCASSVHWTGGYYNEQFFGPGTRLTVL.

The genes are TRBV5-6 and TRBJ2-7, with TRBD1 matching over 9 bases. Germline trimming cut 3 bases from V and 4 bases from J; bases unmatched to any gene: 11. Germline V gene sequence: CDR1 SGHDT, CDR2 YYEEEE. The CDR3 has 16 residues. Here the CDR3 reads CASSSNRGRPFYEQYF. The CDR3 DNA sequence: TGTGCCAGCAGCTCAAACAGGGGGCGCCCGTTTTACGAGCAGTACTTC.

The gene calls are TRBV23-1 and TRBJ2-1; maybe TRBD2 (5 bases). TRBV23-1 is an ORF for which the function is uncertain. This CDR3 is built from 15 residues. Trimming took off 1 base at V and 13 bases at J, with 20 bases between the two ends. The DNA for the CDR3 is TGCGCCAGCAGTCAATTCCCTGGATCGGACTCACCTCAGTTCTTC. Encoded protein: CASSQFPGSDSPQFF.

A few counts support this clone. V is TRBV11-1 and J is TRBJ1-2; 9 nucleotides agree with TRBD1. Germline V gene lookup returns CDR1 SGHAT and CDR2 FQDESV (reference sequence). V lost 6 bases and J lost 4; bases outside the gene matches: 9. This CDR3 has 15 residues. The CDR3 region is CASSSNRGRSYGYTF. DNA of the CDR3: TGTGCCAGCAGTTCCAACAGGGGGCGAAGCTATGGCTACACCTTC. The whole variable domain, remainder taken from reference TRBV11-1 and TRBJ1-2, is EAEVAQSPRYKITEKSQAVAFWCDPISGHATLYWYRQILGQGPELLVQFQDESVVDDSQLPKDRFSAERLKGVDSTLKIQPAELGDSAMYLCASSSNRGRSYGYTFGSGTRLTVV.

This chain uses TRBV7-9 with TRBJ1-1, with D possibly being TRBD1 (5 bases). From germline, CDR1 is SEHNR and CDR2 FQNEAQ (reference sequence). The germline V and J ends were trimmed by 0 bases and 11 bases, with 25 bases remaining between them. The CDR3 spans 17 residues. The CDR3 DNA reads TGTGCCAGCAGCTTAGCCGGGACCAGGACTATTCCAACGGGGGCTTTCTTT. Translated, it gives CASSLAGTRTIPTGAFF.

The chain employs TRBV29-1 and TRBJ2-3, with a possible D match to TRBD1 (5 bases). Looked up from germline, CDR1 is SQVTM and CDR2 is ANQGSEA. This CDR3 is built from 14 residues. Trimming took off 7 bases at V and 0 bases at J, with 14 bases between the two ends. CDR3 region: CSAFDSFSTDTQYF. CDR3 coding DNA: TGCAGCGCATTCGACAGCTTTAGCACAGATACGCAGTATTTT.

In DNA, the CDR3 is TGTGCCAGCAGTTTAACAGGGAGAACTAATGAAAAACTGTTTTTT. It codes for CASSLTGRTNEKLFF. This chain links TRBV6-6 with TRBJ1-4; TRBD1 is a possible D gene (6 bases). CDR1 MNHNY and CDR2 SVGAGI come from the germline V gene (reference sequence). Trimming shortened V by 4 bases and J by 1 base, and 10 bases separated the two germline ends. The CDR3 sequence is 15 residues long.

The chain has TRBV7-2 and TRBJ1-3, with a possible D match to TRBD1 (5 bases). Germline V gene lookup returns CDR1 SGHTA and CDR2 FQGNSA. The length of the CDR3 is 14 residues. V was trimmed by 3 bases and J by 2 bases, leaving 8 bases between them. Written as DNA, the CDR3 is TGTGCCAGCAGCTTTTGGACACCTGGAAACACCATATATTTT. Amino acid sequence: CASSFWTPGNTIYF.